The 11 T cell receptor beta chains given below trace back to one sample, sequenced in a study of cytomegalovirus exposure and HLA in healthy donors. Measured with immunoSEQ multiplex PCR; TCRdb has only the in-frame clones, and not every one. The sample consists of more than 150,000 clones, around 84% of them appearing once. The sample taken for sequencing was PBMCs. The receptors come from a young man in good health and CMV-seropositive.

The chain is built from TRBV19 and TRBJ2-7, with a weak D call TRBD1 (6 bases). Trimming removed 6 bases at V and 0 bases at J, with 15 bases between. Germline V gene data show CDR1 as LNHDA and CDR2 as SQIVND (reference sequence). The CDR3 consists of 15 residues. CDR3 DNA: TGTGCCAGTAGCCCGGACAGATGGTCCTCCTACGAGCAGTACTTC. Translation: CASSPDRWSSYEQYF.

This chain joins TRBV7-2 and TRBJ2-5; D not certain. Trimming pared 1 base from V and 5 bases from J, leaving 11 bases between. Germline CDR1 is SGHTA and CDR2 is FQGNSA. This CDR3 region has 14 residues. The CDR3 spells CASSLGRSVETQYF. The CDR3 coding sequence is TGTGCCAGCAGCTTAGGGCGAAGCGTGGAGACCCAGTACTTC.

The CDR3 DNA sequence: TGTGCCAGCAGCTTTGGGACTAGCGGAACCGGGGAGCTGTTTTTT. It translates to CASSFGTSGTGELFF. The V gene is TRBV7-3, the J gene TRBJ2-2; 11 nucleotides match TRBD2. Per germline, CDR1 SGHTA and CDR2 FQGTGA. Trimming removed 3 bases from V and 5 bases from J; junction bases left unmatched: 2. The CDR3 loop spans 15 amino acids.

This rearrangement joins TRBV30 to TRBJ1-1; D might be TRBD1 (6 bases). CDR1 is GTSNPN, CDR2 SVGIG, per germline (reference sequence). V was clipped by 3 bases and J by 5 bases, with 10 bases between them. This CDR3 is built from 12 residues. The DNA of the CDR3 is TGTGCCTGGAGCTACAGGGTAACTGAAGCTTTCTTT. As protein: CAWSYRVTEAFF.

This chain joins TRBV28 and TRBJ1-3; TRBD1 matches at 9 bases. Germline V lookup: CDR1 MDHEN, CDR2 SYDVKM. Germline trimming cut 4 bases from V and 3 bases from J; bases unmatched to any gene: 16. The length of the CDR3 is 19 residues. Written as DNA, the CDR3 is TGTGCCAGCAGTTCATGGATGGAGGGGACAGGGAACGGTGGAAACACCATATATTTT. As protein: CASSSWMEGTGNGGNTIYF.

The chain has TRBV6-5 and TRBJ2-5; D may be TRBD2 (5 bases). V lost 5 bases and J lost 5, with 9 bases in between. This CDR3 has 12 residues. Germline CDR1 reads MNHEY; CDR2 reads SVGAGI. The CDR3 DNA reads TGTGCCAGCAGTCCACTAGGGGAGACCCAGTACTTC. Its protein product is CASSPLGETQYF.

The rearrangement joins TRBV9 to TRBJ2-1; 12 positions match TRBD2. Germline CDR1 SGDLS, CDR2 YYNGEE. V gave up 4 bases and J gave up 5 bases; unmatched junction bases: 7. CDR3 length: 16 residues. The CDR3 is CASSPRLAGANNEQFF. CDR3 DNA sequence: TGTGCCAGCAGCCCACGACTAGCGGGGGCGAACAATGAGCAGTTCTTC.

The chain uses TRBV6-1 and TRBJ2-2, with a possible D match to TRBD2 (5 bases). The CDR3 runs to 15 residues. V was shortened by 7 bases and J by 5 bases, with 17 bases between the two germline ends. Germline V gene sequence: CDR1 MNHNS, CDR2 SASEGT. The CDR3 DNA follows: TGTGCCAGCAACCCGAGCGGTCCAGGAACCGGGGAGCTGTTTTTT. It translates to CASNPSGPGTGELFF.

V gene TRBV28 combines with J gene TRBJ2-7; D possibly corresponds to TRBD2 (5 bases). Germline assignment: CDR1 MDHEN and CDR2 SYDVKM. Trimming took 3 bases from V and 0 from J, leaving 9 bases between them. The CDR3 is 14 amino acids. The CDR3 DNA reads as TGTGCCAGCAGTTTCCACGCGGGCTCCTACGAGCAGTACTTC. Protein product: CASSFHAGSYEQYF.

This clone was detected only once. This chain connects TRBV5-6 to TRBJ2-2, with 8 bases matching TRBD1. CDR1 and CDR2 (germline): SGHDT, YYEEEE. Trimming cost V 0 bases and J 0 bases; bases outside gene matches: 10. CDR3 length equals 19 residues. The CDR3 region is CASSLGQGRLTANTGELFF. The CDR3 DNA follows: TGTGCCAGCAGCTTGGGACAGGGGAGGCTTACTGCGAACACCGGGGAGCTGTTTTTT.

The gene calls are TRBV9 and TRBJ1-2; D is perhaps TRBD1 (5 bases). The germline gives CDR1 SGDLS, CDR2 YYNGEE. Trimming shortened V by 2 bases and J by 5 bases, and 13 bases separated the two germline ends. The CDR3 totals 14 residues. Here the CDR3 reads CASSVSETDYGYTF. CDR3 DNA sequence: TGTGCCAGCAGCGTCTCAGAGACAGATTATGGCTACACCTTC.